This T cell receptor beta chain stems from a study of CD8+CD57+ T cells in acquired aplastic anemia. Background on the study: Sorted CD4+ and CD8+ cells gave an average of approximately 3 ug of DNA. Study-level findings and limits: Patients had twenty-nine CD8+ CDR3 sequences in common with controls (the shared set). Patients and healthy controls showed no significant CD8+ Simpson's diversity difference.

As concerns this clonotype: The antigen is not known.

Template material for TCR beta VDJ and CDR3 profiling consisted of genomic DNA. TCRdb processed the reads anew with MiXCR; each CDR3 protein has one entry. The table lists 190,000 or so distinct CDR3 sequences, roughly 57% of them singletons. The CDR3 contains 16 residues. Trimming cost V 1 base and J 9 bases; bases outside gene matches: 10. CDR1 LNHNV and CDR2 YYDKDF come from the germline V gene (reference sequence). This TCR derives from a human donor in good health. V and J are TRBV15 and TRBJ2-1; 9 positions agree with TRBD2. Input material: sorted CD4+, CD8+, or CD8+CD57+ T cells (not recorded which) from PBMCs. The CDR3 bases are TGTGCCACCAGCAGAGCCCCAGGCGGGAGGGAGAGTGAGCAGTTCTTC. Its protein is CATSRAPGGRESEQFF.